Listed here are 3 T cell receptor beta chains from one sample, sequenced in a study of T-cell reconstitution after alpha-beta-depleted transplantation in children. During its preparation, the TCRbeta library received unique molecular identifiers. Via MiXCR, TCRdb re-called the PCR reads, giving one row per CDR3 protein. The profile shows over 300,000 distinct CDR3 sequences, approximately 10% of them singletons. The starting material was PBMCs from the stem cell graft donor, obtained from the stem cell graft. Every receptor here comes from a human donor who donated a stem cell graft to a child with acute lymphoblastic leukemia.

This clonotype has more than one count but fewer than ten. This chain connects TRBV5-1 to TRBJ2-3; D is unresolved. This CDR3 has 13 amino acids. Germline V CDR1 and CDR2: SGHRS, YFSETQ. Trimming pared 9 bases from V and 0 bases from J, leaving 11 bases between. Written as DNA, the CDR3 is TGCGCCACCACATTCAGGAGCACAGATACGCAGTATTTT. It translates to CATTFRSTDTQYF.

Comments on this clonotype: A much bigger clone sits one base away, suggesting this may be a read error. J is TRBJ2-1 and V is TRBV4-1; D is possibly TRBD1 (5 bases). CDR1 and CDR2 (germline): MGHRA, YSYEKL. This CDR3 comprises 14 residues. The CDR3 loop is CATSQDFRDNEQFF. In DNA form, the CDR3 reads TGCGCCACCAGCCAAGATTTCAGGGACAATGAGCAGTTCTTC.

The chain employs TRBV27 and TRBJ1-5, with D possibly TRBD1 on 6 matching bases. Trimming took off 2 bases at V and 5 bases at J, with 13 bases between the two ends. Germline CDR1 reads MNHEY; CDR2 reads SMNVEV (reference sequence). CDR3 length equals 15 residues. CDR3 coding DNA: TGTGCCAGCAGTTTAGGCGGACAGCCTTATCAGCCCCAGCATTTT. Its protein product is CASSLGGQPYQPQHF.